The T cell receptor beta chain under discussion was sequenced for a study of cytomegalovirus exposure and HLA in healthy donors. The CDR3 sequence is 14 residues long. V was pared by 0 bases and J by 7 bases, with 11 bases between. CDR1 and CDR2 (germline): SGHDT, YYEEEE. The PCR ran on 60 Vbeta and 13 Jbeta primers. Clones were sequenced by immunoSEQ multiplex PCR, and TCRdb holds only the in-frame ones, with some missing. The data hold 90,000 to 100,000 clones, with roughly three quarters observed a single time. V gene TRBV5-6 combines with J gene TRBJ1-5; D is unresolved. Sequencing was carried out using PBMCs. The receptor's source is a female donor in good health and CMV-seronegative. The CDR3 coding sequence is TGTGCCAGCAGCTTGGCGGGGAATGGACAGCCCCAGCATTTT. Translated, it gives CASSLAGNGQPQHF.